Given below is one TCR beta chain in context. Its specificity is not known. This sample is drawn from a study of CD8 T cells in ankylosing spondylitis. Overall study results and limits: Prior literature has documented some motif variants in synovial fluid and blood from reactive arthritis. The disease-linked clones had a CD8+ phenotype and low blood frequencies. Within matched ankylosing spondylitis synovial fluid, disease-linked clones were reportedly significantly enriched.

The CDR3 runs 14 residues. The germline V gene has CDR1 SQVTM and CDR2 ANQGSEA. Trimming took 5 bases from V and 0 from J, leaving 11 bases between them. Using quantitative 5'-RACE with molecular barcodes, the authors made TCR beta libraries. TCRdb passed the 5' RACE reads through MiXCR, listing each CDR3 protein once. The sample includes about 140,000 distinct CDR3 sequences, approximately 32% seen only once; the top ten take 4.5% to 6%. Source material: synovial fluid, either unsorted or a sorted T cell fraction (not recorded which). The TCR was taken from a male donor with ankylosing spondylitis. This sequence joins TRBV29-1 and TRBJ2-1; D is possibly TRBD2 (5 bases). The CDR3 DNA reads as TGCAGCGTTCGATCCGGGATCTCCTACAATGAGCAGTTCTTC. It specifies CSVRSGISYNEQFF.